The rows below give T cell receptor beta chains drawn from one sample of a study of monozygotic twins with inflammatory bowel disease. TCRdb reprocessed the 5' RACE reads and keeps a single row for each CDR3 protein, giving no DNA. The sample table sets out about 160,000 distinct CDR3 sequences. The specimen was blood. These receptors all stem from a human donor with ulcerative colitis or Crohn's disease, or a healthy co-twin of an affected twin (not recorded which). Each CDR3 is given with its conserved first and last residue.

TRBV5-1	TRBJ1-5	CASSLGTGSHQPQHF
TRBV4-2	TRBJ2-2	CASSSRRGSGAGELFF
TRBV28	TRBJ2-1	CASSLELAGENEQFF
TRBV6-5	TRBJ2-1	CASSYSSGGLNNEQFF
TRBV24-1	TRBJ1-5	CATSDGVRGQDQPQHF
TRBV29-1	TRBJ1-2	CSVEERTGVNGYTF
TRBV5-1	TRBJ2-1	CASSPRTTSGSSAYNEQFF
TRBV28	TRBJ1-1	CAIKPGGNTEAFF
TRBV25-1	TRBJ2-2	CASSYKGTAGTGELFF
TRBV5-1	TRBJ2-1	CASSLDGAGIQGQFF
TRBV12-3/TRBV12-4	TRBJ1-4	CASSFAGTNEKLFF
TRBV10-3	TRBJ1-2	CAISEGRGALYGYTF
TRBV4-2	TRBJ2-5	CASSSSASGGQETQYF
TRBV5-1	TRBJ2-2	CASKGGTGELFF
TRBV18	TRBJ2-5	CASSPSEETQYF
TRBV6-2/TRBV6-3	TRBJ1-5	CASSCRQGEEGSNQPQHF
TRBV7-2	TRBJ1-5	CASSSGMGGDQPQHF
TRBV20-1	TRBJ2-3	CSATRQGLGTDTQYF
TRBV29-1	TRBJ2-1	CSVEDSLGRRYNEQFF
TRBV2	TRBJ1-1	CASSEALGTANTEAFF
TRBV20-1	TRBJ1-6	CSARGGQGNNSPLHF
TRBV5-1	TRBJ2-3	CASRETLSTDTQYF
TRBV7-6	TRBJ2-5	CASSLGQGSKETQYF
TRBV30	TRBJ2-1	CAWSVPGRGHNEQFF
TRBV6-5	TRBJ1-4	CASSWGQGGEKLFF
TRBV5-4	TRBJ2-2	CASSRQGRTGELFF
TRBV20-1	TRBJ1-6	CSYESGGSNSPLHF
TRBV7-8	TRBJ2-7	CASSFRTASTLQQQYF
TRBV5-4	TRBJ1-1	CASSLKRELNTEAFF
TRBV20-1	TRBJ1-5	CSAREAGQNQPQHF
TRBV19	TRBJ2-3	CASSRYTSTDTQYF
TRBV12-3/TRBV12-4	TRBJ2-6	CASSFHRQGSGANVLTF
TRBV5-1	TRBJ2-1	CASSAGLTNEQFF
TRBV24-1	TRBJ1-3	CATDSLRGDTIYF
TRBV5-4	TRBJ1-1	CASSIQGAATEAFF
TRBV5-4	TRBJ2-7	CASSRKTGPGGQGEQYF
TRBV5-4	TRBJ2-7	CASSPGQGNTYEQYF
TRBV7-3	TRBJ2-6	CASSPIGQLGANVLTF
TRBV6-5	TRBJ1-6	CASSYSTAPPLHF
TRBV5-4	TRBJ2-2	CASSSAPGDTGELLF
TRBV7-9	TRBJ2-4	CASSRGQQNIQYF
TRBV24-1	TRBJ1-1	CATSEDLFTEAFF
TRBV7-2	TRBJ2-3	CASSGRTSGSTDTQYF
TRBV5-4	TRBJ2-7	CASSLGGLVDEQYF
TRBV29-1	TRBJ2-7	CSVEDQRGSSYEQYF
TRBV3-1	TRBJ2-1	CATRLAGSSYNEQFF
TRBV5-1	TRBJ2-1	CASSLVFSGSSNEQFF
TRBV12-3/TRBV12-4	TRBJ2-1	CASSLDRYNEQFF